Listed here is a single T cell receptor (beta chain). The antigen is not known. This entry belongs to a study of T cell responses to AZD1222 COVID-19 vaccine. Regarding the study as a whole: Among those given AZD1222, only five to seven were seropositive at baseline. The repertoires were collected only after the peak T cell response. Clonal diversity was possibly underestimated, and the donors were mostly white British, with more females.

The germline V gene has CDR1 LNHDA and CDR2 SQIVND (reference sequence). The CDR3 sequence is 17 residues long. With 0 bases removed from V and 4 bases from J, the gap between germline ends came to 18 bases. Assay: immunoSEQ multiplex PCR; the TCRdb copy retains only in-frame clones and omits some. Altogether some 110,000 clones are present, around nine tenths being singletons, with the ten largest covering roughly 3.3%. The sequenced sample was peripheral blood, obtained 28 days after the second dose of the MenACWY control vaccine. The rearrangement links TRBV19 to TRBJ1-1; D unresolved. This TCR derives from an adult who received the MenACWY meningococcal vaccine as a control. The CDR3 bases are TGTGCCAGTAGTATAGAGGGAAGTAGCAGGAGGGCCACTGAAGCTTTCTTT. Amino acids: CASSIEGSSRRATEAFF.